This passage covers 25 T cell receptor beta chains from one sample sequenced in a study of blood T cells in healthy people across ages. For the second PCR, which ran for roughly 7 to 11 cycles, a sample-barcoded 5' primer and a J-beta primer mix were used. TCRdb reanalysed the 5' RACE reads using MiXCR and keeps one entry per CDR3 protein. The table records some 1.5 million distinct CDR3 sequences, over 25% of them present only once. The specimen sequenced was blood. These receptors all come from a woman between 25 and 40 years old in good health.

This chain joins TRBV3-1 and TRBJ2-3; 15 nucleotides align to TRBD2. J was trimmed by 6 bases and V by 2 bases; bases with no gene match: 9. The germline V gene encodes CDR1 LGHDT and CDR2 YNNKEL (reference sequence). CDR3 length: 18 residues. CDR3: CASSQSRGTSGRKDTQYF. The CDR3 region has the DNA TGTGCCAGCAGCCAATCCAGGGGGACTAGCGGGAGGAAGGATACGCAGTATTTT.

The genes are TRBV5-1 and TRBJ2-3; D is possibly TRBD1 (6 bases). The germline V gene has CDR1 SGHRS and CDR2 YFSETQ. The V end lost 4 bases, the J end lost 7 bases, and 16 bases lay between the germline ends. The CDR3 contains 14 residues. This CDR3 reads CASSRTQGSNTQYF. CDR3 nucleotide sequence: TGCGCCAGCAGCCGGACCCAGGGGAGCAATACGCAGTATTTT.

This clonotype has a handful of counts. The chain has TRBV10-3 and TRBJ2-3; D assignment may be TRBD1 or TRBD2 (5 bases each). The CDR3 is made up of 15 amino acids. Trimming took 1 base from V and 5 from J, leaving 13 bases between them. CDR1 and CDR2 from the germline V gene are ENHRY and SYGVKD. The DNA of the CDR3 is TGTGCCATCAGTGAGTTTCAGGGACCTGGAGATACGCAGTATTTT. It yields the protein CAISEFQGPGDTQYF.

J is TRBJ2-1 and V is TRBV3-1, with D possibly being TRBD2 (5 bases). The J call may be incorrect, as the DNA end agrees better with TRBJ2-7. This CDR3 is built from 15 residues. Germline loops: CDR1 LGHDT, CDR2 YNNKEL (reference sequence). The DNA of the CDR3 is TGTGCCAGCAGCCCCCCGGGAACGTCTTACAATGAGCAGTACTTC. Amino acid sequence: CASSPPGTSYNEQYF.

This clonotype was found a few times. The chain carries TRBV7-9 and TRBJ2-1; 9 bases are a match to TRBD2. V lost 8 bases, J lost 4 bases, and 9 bases stayed unmatched. Germline values: CDR1 SEHNR, CDR2 FQNEAQ (reference sequence). The CDR3 runs to 15 residues. The CDR3 coding sequence is TGTGCCAGCTCCGCCGGCGGGGGGGCATACAATGAGCAGTTCTTC. The encoded protein is CASSAGGGAYNEQFF.

This chain joins TRBV15 and TRBJ1-1, with D uncertain. There are 16 residues in the CDR3. Trimming pared 5 bases from V and 0 bases from J, leaving 16 bases between. Germline lookup yields CDR1 LNHNV and CDR2 YYDKDF (reference sequence). The CDR3 sequence is CATSSERRYLNTEAFF. The CDR3 bases are TGTGCCACCAGCTCAGAAAGGAGGTACTTGAACACTGAAGCTTTCTTT.

This clonotype was counted a few times. As DNA, the CDR3 is TGTGCCAGCAGTCCCCGGCGGGAGCTGTTTTTT. The encoded protein is CASSPRRELFF. J is TRBJ2-2 and V is TRBV6-6; D is unresolved. CDR1 is MNHNY and CDR2 is SVGAGI in the germline V gene (reference sequence). This CDR3 contains 11 residues. The V and J ends lost 5 bases and 9 bases respectively, with 7 bases between them.

This clonotype has a count of ten or more. The V and J genes are TRBV5-1 and TRBJ2-7; D perhaps matches TRBD1 (5 bases). From germline, CDR1 is SGHRS and CDR2 YFSETQ. The CDR3 runs 15 residues. The ends were cut back, 4 bases at V and 3 bases at J, with 17 bases in the middle. Here the CDR3 DNA reads TGCGCCAGCAGCGATCCAGGGTCGAGAAGCTACGAGCAGTACTTC. It translates to CASSDPGSRSYEQYF.

Turning to this clonotype: Sequence at one end of the junction differs from germline and may be a read error. This chain links TRBV5-1 with TRBJ1-2; 10 bases fit TRBD1. Germline CDR1 SGHRS, CDR2 YFSETQ. The CDR3 runs to 14 residues. The CDR3 DNA follows: TGCGCCAGCAGCGCTGGACAGGGGGGGTATGACTACACCTTC. Amino acid sequence: CASSAGQGGYDYTF.

The rearrangement links TRBV29-1 to TRBJ2-3, with 7 bases aligning to TRBD1. The germline V gene has CDR1 SQVTM and CDR2 ANQGSEA. Trimming cost V 6 bases and J 1 base; bases outside gene matches: 7. The CDR3 contains 14 residues. Here the CDR3 DNA reads TGCAGCGTCAGCTACGGGACAGGCACAGATACGCAGTATTTT. Its translation is CSVSYGTGTDTQYF.

The rearrangement links TRBV7-2 to TRBJ2-1; 8 bases are shared with TRBD2. The germline CDR1 and CDR2 sequences are SGHTA and FQGNSA. The CDR3 runs to 18 residues. The ends lost 2 bases at V and 0 bases at J; junction bases unmatched: 9. In DNA, the CDR3 is TGTGCCAGCAGCTTACCCAGCGGGAGCACTTCCTCCTACAATGAGCAGTTCTTC. Protein: CASSLPSGSTSSYNEQFF.

The CDR3 sequence is CASSLGQSVSYEQYF. The CDR3 nucleotides read TGTGCCAGCAGCTTGGGACAGTCCGTCTCCTACGAGCAGTACTTC. The chain employs TRBV5-5 and TRBJ2-7, with TRBD1 as a possible D gene (5 bases). The length of the CDR3 is 15 residues. The V gene lost 0 bases and the J gene lost 0 bases, with 10 bases spanning the gap. Germline loops: CDR1 SGHKS, CDR2 YYEKEE (reference sequence).

This clonotype was observed a handful of times. An end of the junction differs from the germline gene, which may be a read error. The V gene is TRBV5-4, the J gene TRBJ1-2; D unclear. CDR1 is SGHNT and CDR2 is YYREEE in the germline V gene (reference sequence). This CDR3 is built from 15 residues. The CDR3 DNA follows: TGTGCCAGCAGCTCCCTCGTGAAGGGTGGAGATGGCCACACCTTC. Protein sequence: CASSSLVKGGDGHTF. Drawing the rest from reference TRBV5-4 and TRBJ1-2, the complete variable domain is ETGVTQSPTHLIKTRGQQVTLRCSSQSGHNTVSWYQQALGQGPQFIFQYYREEENGRGNFPPRFSGLQFPNYSSELNVNALELDDSALYLCASSSLVKGGDGHTFGSGTRLTVV.

Remarks on this clonotype: A much larger clone differs from this one at a single base, so this may be a read error. J is TRBJ1-4 and V is TRBV9, with D unclear. The CDR3 spans 14 residues. CDR1 is SGDLS and CDR2 is YYNGEE in the germline V gene. CDR3 DNA sequence: TGTGCCAGCAGCGTTCGGGCTGCGTCGGAAAAACCGTTTTTT. Translating gives CASSVRAASEKPFF.

This clonotype was seen more than once but under ten times. V and J are TRBV28 and TRBJ2-1, with D possibly TRBD1 on 5 matching bases. CDR3 length: 14 residues. Germline lookup yields CDR1 MDHEN and CDR2 SYDVKM. Trimming left V 6 bases short and J 4 bases short, with 13 bases between. Here the CDR3 DNA reads TGTGCCAGCAGAGGCTTAGGGGCTTACAATGAGCAGTTCTTC. As protein: CASRGLGAYNEQFF.

Only a few counts were recorded for this clonotype. The CDR3 is CASSSDPANYGYTF. For the CDR3, the DNA is TGCGCCAGCAGTTCGGACCCCGCTAACTATGGCTACACCTTC. J is TRBJ1-2 and V is TRBV5-1; D remains unclear. V was shortened by 5 bases and J by 0 bases, with 11 bases between the two germline ends. Germline V gene sequence: CDR1 SGHRS, CDR2 YFSETQ. The CDR3 is 14 amino acids.

The sample holds a few counts of this clonotype. The CDR3, as DNA: TGTGCCAGCAGCCCCTCCGGGGGCCCCAACCAAGAGACCCAGTACTTC. It is translated as CASSPSGGPNQETQYF. V usage is TRBV9 and J usage is TRBJ2-5; TRBD1 or TRBD2 may be the D gene (6 bases each). V lost 4 bases and J lost 0, with 16 bases in between. Germline V CDR1 and CDR2: SGDLS, YYNGEE. This CDR3 spans 16 amino acids. The complete variable domain, with remaining parts taken from reference TRBV9 and TRBJ2-5, reads DSGVTQTPKHLITATGQRVTLRCSPRSGDLSVYWYQQSLDQGLQFLIQYYNGEERAKGNILERFSAQQFPDLHSELNLSSLELGDSALYFCASSPSGGPNQETQYFGPGTRLLVL.

The J gene is TRBJ2-3, the V gene TRBV20-1; D is unclear. CDR1 and CDR2 from the germline V gene are DFQATT and SNEGSKA (reference sequence). This CDR3 spans 13 amino acids. Trimming shortened V by 3 bases and J by 0 bases, and 7 bases separated the two germline ends. The CDR3 region has the DNA TGCAGTGCTAGTGACATTAGCACAGATACGCAGTATTTT. Residues: CSASDISTDTQYF.

This clonotype has only a few counts. The CDR3 DNA follows: TGCAGCGTTGAACAGGTCCAAGGGGAAGAGACCCAGTACTTC. Translation gives CSVEQVQGEETQYF. The chain combines TRBV29-1 with TRBJ2-5; tentatively, D is TRBD1 (5 bases). The germline CDR1 and CDR2 sequences are SQVTM and ANQGSEA. This CDR3 contains 14 residues. V was clipped by 2 bases and J by 3 bases, with 13 bases between them.

The rearrangement uses TRBV4-1 and TRBJ2-1; D not resolved. The CDR3 loop spans 12 amino acids. The V gene lost 0 bases and the J gene lost 6 bases, with 3 bases spanning the gap. Germline V gene data show CDR1 as MGHRA and CDR2 as YSYEKL. This CDR3 reads CASSQERNEQFF. For the CDR3, the DNA is TGCGCCAGCAGCCAAGAGCGCAATGAGCAGTTCTTC.

The table lists this clonotype with many counts. One junction end does not reproduce the germline sequence, and a read error may be involved. The rearrangement uses TRBV7-9 and TRBJ2-7; D remains unclear. The germline V gene encodes CDR1 SEHNR and CDR2 FQNEAQ (reference sequence). The CDR3 has 12 amino acids. In DNA, the CDR3 is TGCGCCAGCAGCTTGGTAGACTACGAGCAGTACTTC. Translating it yields CASSLVDYEQYF.

The sample holds a few counts of this clonotype. This chain uses TRBV20-1 with TRBJ1-1; TRBD1 matches 7 bases. Unmatched junction bases numbered 9, after V lost 5 bases and J lost 9 bases. This CDR3 has 12 amino acids. Per germline, CDR1 DFQATT and CDR2 SNEGSKA (reference sequence). The CDR3 sequence: CSALRQGRKAFF. The CDR3 DNA is TGCAGTGCTTTACGACAGGGACGGAAAGCTTTCTTT.

In its sample, this clonotype was seen a few times. As DNA, the CDR3 is TGCAGTGCTAGAGGTTTGGGAGCAGTGGGCACTGAAGCTTTCTTT. Amino acids: CSARGLGAVGTEAFF. The V and J genes are TRBV20-1 and TRBJ1-1; D is unresolved. CDR3 size: 15 residues. Germline loops: CDR1 DFQATT, CDR2 SNEGSKA (reference sequence). V dropped 1 base and J dropped 4 bases, with 16 bases sitting between them.

The chain is built from TRBV5-1 and TRBJ2-5; TRBD2 matches 9 bases. The CDR3 totals 16 residues. Germline V gene sequence: CDR1 SGHRS, CDR2 YFSETQ. V dropped 7 bases and J dropped 2; count of bases not matched to a gene: 12. The CDR3 loop reads CASLAGGSDLQETQYF. CDR3 sequence (DNA): TGCGCCAGCTTGGCGGGAGGGTCCGATTTGCAAGAGACCCAGTACTTC.

This clonotype was counted ten times or more. The chain links TRBV7-6 to TRBJ2-5; D could derive from TRBD1 or TRBD2 (6 bases each). V was clipped by 2 bases and J by 4 bases, with 11 bases between them. Germline values: CDR1 SGHVS, CDR2 FNYEAQ. The CDR3 extends over 14 amino acids. The CDR3 nucleotides read TGTGCCAGCAGCTTACGATCGGGGGCAGAGACCCAGTACTTC. It is translated as CASSLRSGAETQYF.